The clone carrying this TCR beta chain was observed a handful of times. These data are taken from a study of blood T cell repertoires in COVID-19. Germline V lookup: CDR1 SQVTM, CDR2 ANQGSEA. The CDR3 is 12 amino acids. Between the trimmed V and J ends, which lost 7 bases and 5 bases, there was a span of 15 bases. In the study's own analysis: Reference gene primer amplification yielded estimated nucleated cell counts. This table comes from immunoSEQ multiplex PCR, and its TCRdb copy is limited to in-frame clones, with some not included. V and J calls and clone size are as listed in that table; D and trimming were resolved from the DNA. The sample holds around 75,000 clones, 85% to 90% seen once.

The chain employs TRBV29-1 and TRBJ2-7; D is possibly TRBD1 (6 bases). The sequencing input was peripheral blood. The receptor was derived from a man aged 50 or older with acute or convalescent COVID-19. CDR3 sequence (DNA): TGCAGCGCCACAGGGACGCTGGACGAGCAGTACTTC. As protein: CSATGTLDEQYF.